This T cell receptor (beta chain) is drawn from a study of cytomegalovirus exposure and HLA in healthy donors. Points from the study as a whole: Data from an earlier analysis indicated that most TCR beta V segments were productive either about 90% or about 30% of the time. One variant, a missense change in DCLRE1C, was linked in a later analysis to TCR beta V- and J-gene trimming. Across HLA loci, a later analysis found differing TCR association rates, with DRB1 most and HLA-C fewest.

Of note for this clone: The antigen is unknown.

With 60 Vbeta and 13 Jbeta primers, the PCR was carried out. Assay: immunoSEQ multiplex PCR; the TCRdb copy retains only in-frame clones and omits some. Counted here are roughly 95,000 clones, 70% to 85% occurring once; the ten biggest clones make up approximately 5.3%. This CDR3 comprises 15 residues. V was clipped by 5 bases and J by 2 bases; unmatched bases: 8. Germline V lookup: CDR1 SGHTA, CDR2 FQGNSA. The sample taken for sequencing was PBMCs. This sequence joins TRBV7-2 and TRBJ1-2; 7 bases map to TRBD1. This sequence was found in a man aged 25 to 40 in good health and CMV-seropositive. The CDR3 DNA sequence: TGTGCCAGCAGCCCCTCCTCGGGACAGAACTATGGCTACACCTTC. Translation gives CASSPSSGQNYGYTF.